The sequence of this TCR beta chain was determined in a study of blood T cell repertoires in COVID-19. Turning to the study itself: The United States, Italy and Spain provided the acute and convalescent COVID-19 samples. The cDNA or gDNA used as material had been derived from T cells, B-cell-depleted T cells, or PBMCs.

In the original workflow: Estimated nucleated cell counts came from reference gene primer amplification. Assay: immunoSEQ multiplex PCR; the TCRdb copy retains only in-frame clones and omits some. V, J and clone size are taken as reported in that table, and D and trimming were inferred from the DNA itself. The top ten clones hold about a sixth of a sample with around 160,000 clones, about 88% of them seen once. The CDR3 has 15 amino acids. The germline V and J ends were trimmed by 1 base and 6 bases, with 13 bases remaining between them. The germline gives CDR1 LNHDA, CDR2 SQIVND (reference sequence).

This sequence joins TRBV19 and TRBJ2-1; tentatively, D is TRBD2 (5 bases). This clonotype originated in a man in his sixties with active or convalescent COVID-19. The sample was peripheral blood. CDR3 DNA sequence: TGTGCCAGTAGTATAGGCGGGTATAGCTTCAATGAGCAGTTCTTC. This codes for CASSIGGYSFNEQFF.